A selection of T cell receptor beta chains follows, all from one sample in a study of blood T cell repertoires in COVID-19. The table came from immunoSEQ multiplex PCR; TCRdb's copy has only in-frame clones and leaves some out. The sample shows more than 85,000 clones, approximately 84% of them seen only once. Material for sequencing was peripheral blood. The receptors derive from a man aged 80 or over with active or convalescent COVID-19. Both conserved end residues are trimmed from each CDR3.

ASSVDTSGVTDTQY	TRBV9	TRBJ2-3
ASSLDPSSYNEQF	TRBV5-4	TRBJ2-1
ASHRQGDGYT	TRBV6-5	TRBJ1-2
ATLRSPRGTYNEQF	TRBV19	TRBJ2-1
ASSGTGRFGRNEQF	TRBV9	TRBJ2-1
ASSPGQNQVDEQF	TRBV11-1	TRBJ2-1
ASGRTDRVGGYT	TRBV12-5	TRBJ1-2
ASSLSLALGDNTEAF	TRBV27	TRBJ1-1
ASSLEPLQGGRGEKLF	TRBV5-4	TRBJ1-4
ASSLDRTGYQETQY	TRBV7-2	TRBJ2-5
ASSRVTSTDTQY	TRBV5-1	TRBJ2-3
ASTDMGSNQPQH	TRBV10-2	TRBJ1-5
ASSSRQGANSPLH	TRBV5-1	TRBJ1-6
ASSRTSGGINIQY	TRBV6-2/TRBV6-3	TRBJ2-4
ASSHRGLETQY	TRBV6-2/TRBV6-3	TRBJ2-5
AIRREGEMSTEAF	TRBV10-3	TRBJ1-1
ASSPASGGGPYNEQF	TRBV7-9	TRBJ2-1
ASSLIVMGRGRNEQF	TRBV7-3	TRBJ2-1
AWSKQENYGYT	TRBV30	TRBJ1-2
ASTLNRARTEAF	TRBV11-2	TRBJ1-1
ASSLLRPSCCYNEQF	TRBV7-4	TRBJ2-1
AWGMGGSGNTIY	TRBV30	TRBJ1-3
ASSPPQGAHTDTQY	TRBV18	TRBJ2-3
ASSLGQRGAH	TRBV28	TRBJ2-3
ASSRGGNTEAF	TRBV5-4	TRBJ1-1
ASSLTAGAETQY	TRBV5-1	TRBJ2-5
ASSLDRGQEGYT	TRBV19	TRBJ1-2
ASRYRGGPRTDTQY	TRBV19	TRBJ2-3
ASSLKAQVEAF	TRBV12-3/TRBV12-4	TRBJ1-1
ASSPADRETQY	TRBV27	TRBJ2-5
SVEGAGTGIPEAF	TRBV29-1	TRBJ1-1
ASSLRQGDYEQY	TRBV5-1	TRBJ2-7
ASSQVRGSNYGYT	TRBV3-1/TRBV3-2	TRBJ1-2
ASSIAGVGSSYNSPLH	TRBV19	TRBJ1-6
ASSLWASGGQRGDTQY	TRBV5-4	TRBJ2-3
ASSEGGLTGGEQF	TRBV2	TRBJ2-1
ASSPPPGGRNTIY	TRBV18	TRBJ1-3
ASSRIPGQEDGGSQH	TRBV6-2/TRBV6-3	TRBJ1-5
ASSKRQGPSYEQY	TRBV4-2	TRBJ2-7
ASSGDLQGPGYT	TRBV5-1	TRBJ1-2
SVTGQGGHGYT	TRBV29-1	TRBJ1-2
ASSGRLAGGPDSPPGELF	TRBV9	TRBJ2-2
AISGGRINEQY	TRBV10-3	TRBJ2-7
ASSTTGRVREKLF	TRBV28	TRBJ1-4